The next 20 T cell receptor beta chains were all read from a single sample in a study of early T cells in non-severe SARS-CoV-2 infection. TCRdb re-called the 5' RACE reads through MiXCR, storing one row per CDR3 protein. Found here are about 76,000 distinct CDR3 sequences, around 11% of them singletons; the top ten hold over 3.5%. Sequencing was performed on whole blood. The receptors derive from an adult who was a healthcare worker with PCR-confirmed SARS-CoV-2 infection or an uninfected control (not recorded which).

This clonotype is termed medium-sized. The J gene is TRBJ1-1, the V gene TRBV10-3; 9 nucleotides match TRBD1. Germline-derived CDR1 and CDR2 are ENHRY and SYGVKD. Losses at the gene ends were 8 bases for V and 2 bases for J; bases not matched to a gene: 15. CDR3 length: 17 amino acids. The CDR3 loop reads CAISRQGVYLINTEAFF. CDR3 coding DNA: TGTGCCATCTCAAGACAGGGGGTTTACCTAATTAACACTGAAGCTTTCTTT.

At least ten counts were recorded for this clonotype. The gene calls are TRBV20-1 and TRBJ1-3; the D is unclear. V was trimmed by 6 bases and J by 0 bases, leaving 6 bases between them. Germline V gene sequence: CDR1 DFQATT, CDR2 SNEGSKA (reference sequence). The CDR3 runs 12 residues. The chain's CDR3 is CSAGLSGNTIYF. The CDR3 DNA reads TGCAGTGCAGGGCTCTCTGGAAACACCATATATTTT.

This clonotype was detected only a few times. The rearrangement links TRBV2 to TRBJ2-1; 7 nucleotides agree with TRBD2. The CDR3 contains 15 residues. Unmatched junction bases numbered 7, after V lost 4 bases and J lost 4 bases. Germline CDR1 reads SNHLY; CDR2 reads FYNNEI. CDR3 loop: CASSGGGGAYNEQFF. The CDR3 bases are TGTGCCAGCAGTGGAGGCGGGGGAGCGTACAATGAGCAGTTCTTC.

This clonotype came up many times. V usage is TRBV12-3 or TRBV12-4 and J usage is TRBJ1-1; no reliable D call. The CDR3 runs 13 residues. V was shortened by 3 bases and J by 0 bases, with 5 bases between the two germline ends. The CDR3 spells CASSFDLNTEAFF. CDR3 DNA: TGTGCCAGCAGTTTCGATTTGAACACTGAAGCTTTCTTT.

This clonotype was recorded a few times. This chain links TRBV10-2 with TRBJ1-1; D gene uncertain. Germline CDR1 WSHSY, CDR2 SAAADI. CDR3 length: 15 residues. The V end lost 7 bases, the J end lost 0 bases, and 15 bases lay between the germline ends. The CDR3 region has the DNA TGCGCCAGCACCGGGCAGCGGGCCATGAACACTGAAGCTTTCTTT. Protein product: CASTGQRAMNTEAFF.

This clonotype showed up many times. The rearrangement links TRBV20-1 to TRBJ2-1, with 8 bases that match TRBD2. The CDR3 is made up of 15 amino acids. V dropped 2 bases and J dropped 3; count of bases not matched to a gene: 6. Germline V gene sequence: CDR1 DFQATT, CDR2 SNEGSKA (reference sequence). The CDR3 region is CSARRLARDYNEQFF. CDR3 coding DNA: TGCAGTGCTAGACGACTAGCGAGGGACTACAATGAGCAGTTCTTC.

This CDR3 reads CASSYSRRPGTGSVPDTQYF. CDR3 sequence (DNA): TGTGCCAGCAGTTACTCAAGGAGACCCGGGACAGGGTCAGTACCAGATACGCAGTATTTT. The chain is built from TRBV6-5 and TRBJ2-3, with TRBD1 matching over 9 bases. After removal of 0 bases from V and 4 bases from J, the junction contained 17 bases not matched to a gene. Germline V gene lookup returns CDR1 MNHEY and CDR2 SVGAGI. This CDR3 comprises 20 residues.

The V gene is TRBV6-5, the J gene TRBJ2-1; 8 bases match TRBD1. The trim removed 0 bases at V and 8 bases at J, leaving 9 bases unmatched. This CDR3 is 16 amino acids long. In germline, CDR1 is MNHEY, CDR2 SVGAGI. The CDR3 region is CASSYSQLGQVHEQFF. The CDR3 DNA reads TGTGCCAGCAGTTACTCGCAATTGGGACAGGTCCATGAGCAGTTCTTC.

This clonotype has a count of ten or more. The CDR3 is CASSEKPGQPVNEQFF. CDR3 coding DNA: TGTGCCAGCAGTGAAAAGCCGGGACAGCCTGTCAATGAGCAGTTCTTC. The chain has TRBV2 and TRBJ2-1; 7 bases are shared with TRBD1. The CDR3 sequence is 16 residues long. Germline V CDR1 and CDR2: SNHLY, FYNNEI. V lost 2 bases and J lost 6; bases outside the gene matches: 10.

This clonotype came up many times. At one of its ends the junction is not consistent with the germline gene, which may arise from a read error. The CDR3 DNA reads as TGTGCCAGCAGCTTGAACAACGGGGAGCTGTTTTTT. Its translation: CASSLNNGELFF. This chain connects TRBV7-9 to TRBJ2-2; no clear D gene. Germline V lookup: CDR1 SEHNR, CDR2 FQNEAQ (reference sequence). This CDR3 is 12 amino acids long.

The V call is TRBV12-3 or TRBV12-4, the J call TRBJ1-4, with no clear D. The CDR3 has 14 amino acids. V was trimmed by 2 bases and J by 5 bases, leaving 9 bases between them. CDR3 sequence (DNA): TGTGCCAGCAGTTTATCAGGATGGAATGAAAAACTGTTTTTT. Translating gives CASSLSGWNEKLFF.

This clonotype was found a few times. The chain links TRBV9 to TRBJ2-3; weak D call: TRBD1 (6 bases). The CDR3 has 15 residues. The germline V gene encodes CDR1 SGDLS and CDR2 YYNGEE. Deletions cut 2 bases from V and 0 bases from J, with 10 bases between. The CDR3: CASSVAGQSTDTQYF. In nucleotides, the CDR3 is TGTGCCAGCAGCGTGGCCGGACAGAGCACAGATACGCAGTATTTT.

This clonotype was picked up many times. The V call is TRBV27, the J call TRBJ2-1; 8 nucleotides match TRBD2. CDR1 is MNHEY, CDR2 SMNVEV, per germline (reference sequence). The CDR3 length is 14 residues. Unmatched junction bases numbered 3, after V lost 2 bases and J lost 6 bases. Here the CDR3 DNA reads TGTGCCAGCAGTTTAGGCGGGGGGAGCAATGAGCAGTTCTTC. This sequence encodes CASSLGGGSNEQFF.

A single count supports this clonotype. CDR3 nucleotide sequence: TGTGCCAGCAGCTTATCCGGGGCAGCGTTCGCGAACACCGGGGAGCTGTTTTTT. Translating gives CASSLSGAAFANTGELFF. The genes are TRBV7-2 and TRBJ2-2; tentatively, D is TRBD1 or TRBD2 (5 bases each). Germline-derived CDR1 and CDR2 are SGHTA and FQGNSA. Trimming removed 2 bases from V and 0 bases from J, with 16 bases in between. The CDR3 has 18 amino acids.

This clonotype came up many times. V and J are TRBV5-4 and TRBJ1-2; D gene unclear. The germline V and J ends were trimmed by 4 bases and 6 bases, with 19 bases remaining between them. Germline CDR1 reads SGHNT; CDR2 reads YYREEE (reference sequence). This CDR3 is 15 amino acids long. This chain's CDR3 is CASSATYRAGNGYTF. The CDR3 bases are TGTGCCAGCAGCGCCACCTACAGAGCTGGGAATGGCTACACCTTC.

This clonotype showed up just a few times. The V gene is TRBV4-2, the J gene TRBJ1-1; no clear D. Trimming stripped 0 bases from V and 1 base from J, with 12 bases between. The CDR3 is 16 amino acids. Looked up from germline, CDR1 is LGHNA and CDR2 is YNFKEQ. CDR3 amino acids: CASSQETSSRNTEAFF. CDR3 sequence (DNA): TGTGCCAGCAGCCAAGAGACCTCCAGCCGGAACACTGAAGCTTTCTTT.

This clonotype was picked up a small number of times. The chain couples TRBV9 to TRBJ1-1; D is unresolved. V was pared by 0 bases and J by 1 base, with 7 bases between. The CDR3 is made up of 14 amino acids. Germline CDR1 is SGDLS and CDR2 is YYNGEE. The CDR3, as DNA: TGTGCCAGCAGCGTAGGGCAGCGGAACACTGAAGCTTTCTTT. Its translation is CASSVGQRNTEAFF. The entire variable domain, with the rest obtained from reference TRBV9 and TRBJ1-1, is as follows: DSGVTQTPKHLITATGQRVTLRCSPRSGDLSVYWYQQSLDQGLQFLIQYYNGEERAKGNILERFSAQQFPDLHSELNLSSLELGDSALYFCASSVGQRNTEAFFGQGTRLTVV.

This clonotype was observed many times. Written as DNA, the CDR3 is TGTGCCAGCAGCGTAGCTACGAGCGGGGGGCAGGTAGATACGCAGTATTTT. Translating it yields CASSVATSGGQVDTQYF. The chain links TRBV9 to TRBJ2-3, with 9 bases aligning to TRBD2. The CDR3 covers 17 residues. V shed 0 bases, J shed 5 bases, and the junction held 10 bases outside the gene matches. Germline V lookup: CDR1 SGDLS, CDR2 YYNGEE.

This clonotype has ten or more counts. V usage is TRBV19 and J usage is TRBJ2-2; possibly TRBD2 for D (5 bases). Between the trimmed V and J ends, which lost 3 bases and 7 bases, there was a span of 6 bases. This CDR3 region has 12 residues. The germline gives CDR1 LNHDA, CDR2 SQIVND (reference sequence). The CDR3 DNA is TGTGCCAGTAGTATCGGGGACGGGGAGCTGTTTTTT. It encodes CASSIGDGELFF.

This clonotype was counted only a few times. This chain connects TRBV11-2 to TRBJ2-1; 9 nucleotides line up with TRBD2. Germline values: CDR1 SGHAT, CDR2 FQNNGV. The CDR3 is 20 residues long. The V gene end was trimmed by 6 bases and the J gene end by 3 bases; junction bases not matched to a gene: 21. Here the CDR3 DNA reads TGTGCCAGCAGTCACTCTTACCAATTCTTAGCGGGGGAGGACTACAATGAGCAGTTCTTC. Its protein product is CASSHSYQFLAGEDYNEQFF.